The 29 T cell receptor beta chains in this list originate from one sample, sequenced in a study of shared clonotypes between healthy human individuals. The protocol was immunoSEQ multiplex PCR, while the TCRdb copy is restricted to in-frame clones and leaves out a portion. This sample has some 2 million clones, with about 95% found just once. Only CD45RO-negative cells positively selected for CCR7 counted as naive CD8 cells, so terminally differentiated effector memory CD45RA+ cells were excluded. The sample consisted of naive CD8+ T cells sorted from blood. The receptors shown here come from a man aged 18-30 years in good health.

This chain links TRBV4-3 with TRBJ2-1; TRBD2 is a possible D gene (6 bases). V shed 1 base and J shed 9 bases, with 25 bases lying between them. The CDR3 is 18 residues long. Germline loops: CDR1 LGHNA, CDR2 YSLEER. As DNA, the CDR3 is TGCGCCAGCAGCCAAGCGCCCGGGACTCACGAAGGGATGGGTGAGCAGTTCTTC. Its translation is CASSQAPGTHEGMGEQFF.

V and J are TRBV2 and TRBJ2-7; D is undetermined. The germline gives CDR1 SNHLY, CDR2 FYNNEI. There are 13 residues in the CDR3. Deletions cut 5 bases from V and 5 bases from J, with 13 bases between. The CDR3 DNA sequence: TGTGCCAGCAGTTCAGAGACCTGGGACGAGCAGTACTTC. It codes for CASSSETWDEQYF.

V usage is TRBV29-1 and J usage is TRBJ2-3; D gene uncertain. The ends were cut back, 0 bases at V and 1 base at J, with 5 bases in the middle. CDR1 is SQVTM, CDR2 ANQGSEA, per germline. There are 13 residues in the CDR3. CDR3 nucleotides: TGCAGCGTTGAAGATAGTGGCACAGATACGCAGTATTTT. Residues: CSVEDSGTDTQYF.

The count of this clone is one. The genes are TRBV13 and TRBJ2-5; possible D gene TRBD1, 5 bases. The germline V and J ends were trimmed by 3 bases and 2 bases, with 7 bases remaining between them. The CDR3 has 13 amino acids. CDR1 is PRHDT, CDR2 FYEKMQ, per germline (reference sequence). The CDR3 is CASSFGAQETQYF. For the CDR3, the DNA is TGTGCCAGCAGCTTTGGGGCGCAAGAGACCCAGTACTTC. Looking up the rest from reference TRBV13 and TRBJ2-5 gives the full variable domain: AAGVIQSPRHLIKEKRETATLKCYPIPRHDTVYWYQQGPGQDPQFLISFYEKMQSDKGSIPDRFSAQQFSDYHSELNMSSLELGDSALYFCASSFGAQETQYFGPGTRLLVL.

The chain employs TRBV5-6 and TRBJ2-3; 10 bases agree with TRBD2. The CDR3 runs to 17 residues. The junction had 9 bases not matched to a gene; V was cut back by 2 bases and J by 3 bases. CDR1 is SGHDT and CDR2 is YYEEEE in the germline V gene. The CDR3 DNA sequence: TGTGCCAGCAGCTTCTTGGAGCGGGGGGGCCTGACAGATACGCAGTATTTT. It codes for CASSFLERGGLTDTQYF.

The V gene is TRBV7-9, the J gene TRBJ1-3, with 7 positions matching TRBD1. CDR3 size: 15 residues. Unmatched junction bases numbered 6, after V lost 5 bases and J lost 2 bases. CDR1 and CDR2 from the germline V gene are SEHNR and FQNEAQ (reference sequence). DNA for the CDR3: TGTGCCAGCAGCCTATGGACAGGCGCTGGAAACACCATATATTTT. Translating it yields CASSLWTGAGNTIYF.

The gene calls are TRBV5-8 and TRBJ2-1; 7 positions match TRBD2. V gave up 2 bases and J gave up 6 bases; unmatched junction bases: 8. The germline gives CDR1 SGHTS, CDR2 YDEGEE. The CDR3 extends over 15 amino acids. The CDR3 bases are TGTGCCAGCAGCTTATCAGTAAGGACTAGCAATGAGCAGTTCTTC. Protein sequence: CASSLSVRTSNEQFF.

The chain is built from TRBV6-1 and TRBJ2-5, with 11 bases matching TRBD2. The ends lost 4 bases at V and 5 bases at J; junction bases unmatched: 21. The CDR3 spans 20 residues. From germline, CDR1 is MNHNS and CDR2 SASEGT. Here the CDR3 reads CASSGSGQGLLAGEWETQYF. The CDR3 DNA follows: TGTGCCAGCAGTGGATCCGGACAAGGGCTACTAGCGGGAGAGTGGGAGACCCAGTACTTC.

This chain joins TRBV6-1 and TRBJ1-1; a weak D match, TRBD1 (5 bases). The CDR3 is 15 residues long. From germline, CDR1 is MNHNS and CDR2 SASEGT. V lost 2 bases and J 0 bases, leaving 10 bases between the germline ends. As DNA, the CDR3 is TGTGCCAGCAGTGAACGGGGGGTGATGAACACTGAAGCTTTCTTT. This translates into CASSERGVMNTEAFF.

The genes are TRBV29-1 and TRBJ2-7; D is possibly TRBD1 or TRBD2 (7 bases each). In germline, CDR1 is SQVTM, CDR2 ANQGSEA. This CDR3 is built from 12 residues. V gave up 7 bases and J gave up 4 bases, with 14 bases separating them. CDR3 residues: CSGGEGAYEQYF. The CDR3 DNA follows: TGCAGCGGAGGGGAGGGGGCATACGAGCAGTACTTC.

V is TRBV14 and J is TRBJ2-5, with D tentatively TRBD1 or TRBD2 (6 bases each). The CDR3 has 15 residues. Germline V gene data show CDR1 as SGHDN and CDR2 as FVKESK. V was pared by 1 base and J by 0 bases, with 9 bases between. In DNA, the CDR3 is TGTGCCAGCAGCCAAGCGGGGGACAACCAAGAGACCCAGTACTTC. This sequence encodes CASSQAGDNQETQYF.

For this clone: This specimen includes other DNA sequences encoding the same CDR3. CDR3 DNA sequence: TGTGCCAGCAGTTTGTGGGGAGATACGCAGTATTTT. Its protein product is CASSLWGDTQYF. The chain is built from TRBV27 and TRBJ2-3, with D uncertain. Germline CDR1 reads MNHEY; CDR2 reads SMNVEV (reference sequence). This CDR3 comprises 12 residues. Trimming pared 3 bases from V and 5 bases from J, leaving 6 bases between.

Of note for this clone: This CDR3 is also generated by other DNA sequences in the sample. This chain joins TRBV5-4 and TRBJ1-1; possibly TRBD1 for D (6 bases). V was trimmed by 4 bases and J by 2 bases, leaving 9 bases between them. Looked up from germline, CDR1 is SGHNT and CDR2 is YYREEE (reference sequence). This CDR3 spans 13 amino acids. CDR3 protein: CASSLGTNTEAFF. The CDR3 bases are TGTGCCAGCAGCCTCGGGACAAACACTGAAGCTTTCTTT.

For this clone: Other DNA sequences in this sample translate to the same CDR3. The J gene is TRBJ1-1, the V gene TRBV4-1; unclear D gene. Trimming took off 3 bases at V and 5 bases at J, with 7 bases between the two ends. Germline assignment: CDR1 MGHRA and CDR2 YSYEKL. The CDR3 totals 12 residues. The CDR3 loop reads CASSHGQTEAFF. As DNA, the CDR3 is TGCGCCAGCAGCCATGGGCAGACTGAAGCTTTCTTT.

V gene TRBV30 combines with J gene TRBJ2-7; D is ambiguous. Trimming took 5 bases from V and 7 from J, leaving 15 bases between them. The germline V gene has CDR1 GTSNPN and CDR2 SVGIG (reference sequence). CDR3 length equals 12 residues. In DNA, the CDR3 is TGTGCCTGGGGACCGGTCATCGGGGAGCAGTACTTC. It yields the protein CAWGPVIGEQYF. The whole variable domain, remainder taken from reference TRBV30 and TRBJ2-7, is SQTIHQWPATLVQPVGSPLSLECTVEGTSNPNLYWYRQAAGRGLQLLFYSVGIGQISSEVPQNLSASRPQDRQFILSSKKLLLSDSGFYLCAWGPVIGEQYFGPGTRLTVT.

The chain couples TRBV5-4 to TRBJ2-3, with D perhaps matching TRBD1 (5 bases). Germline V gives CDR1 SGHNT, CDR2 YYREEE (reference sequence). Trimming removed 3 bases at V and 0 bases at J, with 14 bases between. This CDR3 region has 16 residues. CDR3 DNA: TGTGCCAGCAGCTGGGGCCCGGGCTATAGCACAGATACGCAGTATTTT. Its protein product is CASSWGPGYSTDTQYF.

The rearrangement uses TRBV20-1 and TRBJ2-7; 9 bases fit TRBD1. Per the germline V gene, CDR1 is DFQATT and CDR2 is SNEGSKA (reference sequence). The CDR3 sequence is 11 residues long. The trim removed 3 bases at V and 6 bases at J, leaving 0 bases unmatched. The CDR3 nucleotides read TGCAGTGCTAGGACAGGGGGCGAGCAGTACTTC. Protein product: CSARTGGEQYF.

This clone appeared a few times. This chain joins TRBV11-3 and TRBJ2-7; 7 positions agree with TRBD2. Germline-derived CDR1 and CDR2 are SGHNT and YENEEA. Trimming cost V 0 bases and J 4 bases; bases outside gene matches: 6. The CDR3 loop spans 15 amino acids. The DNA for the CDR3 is TGTGCCAGCAGCTTAGAGGGAGGGAACGGTTACGAGCAGTACTTC. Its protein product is CASSLEGGNGYEQYF.

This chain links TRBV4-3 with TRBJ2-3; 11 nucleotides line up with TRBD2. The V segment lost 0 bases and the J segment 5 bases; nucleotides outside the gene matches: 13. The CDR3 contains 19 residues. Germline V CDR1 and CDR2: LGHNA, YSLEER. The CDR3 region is CASSQDESLAGGLVDTQYF. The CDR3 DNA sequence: TGCGCCAGCAGCCAAGATGAATCCCTAGCGGGAGGCTTGGTAGATACGCAGTATTTT.

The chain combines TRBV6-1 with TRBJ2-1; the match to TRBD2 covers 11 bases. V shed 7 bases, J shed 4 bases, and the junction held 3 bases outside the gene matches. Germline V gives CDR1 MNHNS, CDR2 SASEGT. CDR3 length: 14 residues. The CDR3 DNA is TGTGCCAGCACTAGCGGGGGGATTTACAATGAGCAGTTCTTC. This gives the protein CASTSGGIYNEQFF.

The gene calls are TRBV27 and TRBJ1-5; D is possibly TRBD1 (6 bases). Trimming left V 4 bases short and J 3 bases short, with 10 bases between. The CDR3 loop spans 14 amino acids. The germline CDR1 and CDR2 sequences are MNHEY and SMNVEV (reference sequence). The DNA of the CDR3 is TGTGCCAGCAGTTCGGACAGCCTCAATCAGCCCCAGCATTTT. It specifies CASSSDSLNQPQHF.

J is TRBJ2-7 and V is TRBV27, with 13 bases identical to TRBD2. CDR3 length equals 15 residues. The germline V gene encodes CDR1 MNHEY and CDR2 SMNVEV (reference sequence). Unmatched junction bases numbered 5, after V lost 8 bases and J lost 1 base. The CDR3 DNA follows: TGTGCCAGCGGACTAGCGGGAGTTGGGTCCTACGAGCAGTACTTC. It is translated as CASGLAGVGSYEQYF.

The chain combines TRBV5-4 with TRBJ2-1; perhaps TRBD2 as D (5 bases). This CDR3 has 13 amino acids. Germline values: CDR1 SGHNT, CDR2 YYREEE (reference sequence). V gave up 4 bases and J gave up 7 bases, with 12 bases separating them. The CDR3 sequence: CASSPEEENEQFF. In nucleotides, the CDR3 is TGTGCCAGCAGCCCCGAGGAGGAGAATGAGCAGTTCTTC.

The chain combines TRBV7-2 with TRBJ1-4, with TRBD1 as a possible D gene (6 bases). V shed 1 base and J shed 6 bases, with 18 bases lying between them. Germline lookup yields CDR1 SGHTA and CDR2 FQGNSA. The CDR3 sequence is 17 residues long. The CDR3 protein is CASSLGLPGAEDEKLFF. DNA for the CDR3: TGTGCCAGCAGCTTAGGACTACCGGGGGCCGAAGATGAAAAACTGTTTTTT.

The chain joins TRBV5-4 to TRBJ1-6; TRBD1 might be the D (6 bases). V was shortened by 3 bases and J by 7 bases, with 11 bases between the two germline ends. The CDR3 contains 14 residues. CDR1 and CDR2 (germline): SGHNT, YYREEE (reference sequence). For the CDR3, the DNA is TGTGCCAGCAGCTCGAGAGGGGGGAATTCACCCCTCCACTTT. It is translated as CASSSRGGNSPLHF.

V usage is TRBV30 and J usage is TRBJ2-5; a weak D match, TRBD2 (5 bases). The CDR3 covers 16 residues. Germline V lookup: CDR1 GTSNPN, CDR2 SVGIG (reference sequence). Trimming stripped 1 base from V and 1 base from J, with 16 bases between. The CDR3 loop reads CAWSGPGEGLQETQYF. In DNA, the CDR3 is TGTGCCTGGAGTGGCCCCGGGGAAGGGCTCCAAGAGACCCAGTACTTC.

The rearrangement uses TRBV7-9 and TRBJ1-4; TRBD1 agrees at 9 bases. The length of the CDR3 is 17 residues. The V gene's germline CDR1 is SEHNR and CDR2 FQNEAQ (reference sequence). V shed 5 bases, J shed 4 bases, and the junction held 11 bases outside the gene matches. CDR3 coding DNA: TGTGCCAGCAGCCTACTGGACAGGGGCGAGGGTAATGAAAAACTGTTTTTT. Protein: CASSLLDRGEGNEKLFF.

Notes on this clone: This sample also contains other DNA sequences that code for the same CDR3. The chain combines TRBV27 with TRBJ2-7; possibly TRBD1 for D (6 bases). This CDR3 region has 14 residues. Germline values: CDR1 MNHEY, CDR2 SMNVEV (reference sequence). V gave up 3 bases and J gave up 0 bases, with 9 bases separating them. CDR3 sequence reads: CASSLGATSYEQYF. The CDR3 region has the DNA TGTGCCAGCAGTTTGGGGGCGACCTCCTACGAGCAGTACTTC.

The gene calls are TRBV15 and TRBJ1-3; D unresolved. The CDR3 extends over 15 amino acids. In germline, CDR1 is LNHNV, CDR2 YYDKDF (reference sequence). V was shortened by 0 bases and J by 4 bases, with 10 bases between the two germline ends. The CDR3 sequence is CATSRDMGMGNTIYF. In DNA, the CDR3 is TGTGCCACCAGCAGAGATATGGGGATGGGAAACACCATATATTTT.